This is a list of T cell receptor beta chains from one sample in a study of T cell responses to AZD1222 COVID-19 vaccine. Repertoires were generated with immunoSEQ multiplex PCR, while TCRdb's copy carries only in-frame clones and drops some. The data contain over 85,000 clones, about nine tenths of them singletons. The material sequenced was peripheral blood, taken 28 days after the second AZD1222 dose. All receptors derive from an adult who received the AZD1222 COVID-19 vaccine. The CDR3 runs from the conserved cysteine through the conserved F or W. Each record gives: D gene, V gene, clone size, J gene, CDR3 protein, CDR3 DNA. D genes are given only for firm matches. Size is omitted from some rows. Given values are once, few, many or a class for expanded clones.

-	TRBV11-1	-	TRBJ2-3	CASSLGTVTDTQYF	TGTGCCAGCAGCTTAGGGACCGTCACAGATACGCAGTATTTT
TRBD2	TRBV11-2	once	TRBJ2-7	CASSSLAGGPREQYF	TGTGCCAGCAGCTCCCTAGCGGGAGGGCCTCGGGAGCAGTACTTC
TRBD1	TRBV2	few	TRBJ1-2	CASRRRDSTTGYGYTF	TGTGCCAGCAGACGTAGGGACAGCACAACCGGTTATGGCTACACCTTC
-	TRBV30	-	TRBJ1-5	CAWSVAGNQPQHF	TGTGCCTGGAGTGTCGCGGGGAATCAGCCCCAGCATTTT
-	TRBV5-1	-	TRBJ1-2	CASSSGVENYGYTF	TGCGCCAGCAGCTCGGGAGTTGAGAACTATGGCTACACCTTC
-	TRBV3-1/TRBV3-2	-	TRBJ1-1	CASSVHGSAEAFF	TGTGCCAGCAGCGTACACGGGTCGGCTGAAGCTTTCTTT
-	TRBV4-1	-	TRBJ2-1	CASSHVVPLVPYNEQFF	TGCGCCAGCAGCCACGTTGTACCGCTAGTCCCCTACAATGAGCAGTTCTTC
TRBD2	TRBV5-4	-	TRBJ2-2	CASSQRGLANTGELFF	TGTGCCAGCAGCCAAAGGGGACTAGCGAACACCGGGGAGCTGTTTTTT
-	TRBV5-4	-	TRBJ1-1	CASSLDQGTEAFF	TGTGCCAGCAGCTTGGATCAAGGGACTGAAGCTTTCTTT
-	TRBV5-8	-	TRBJ2-1	CASSPGSYNEQFF	TGTGCCAGCAGCCCGGGGAGTTACAATGAGCAGTTCTTC
-	TRBV9	once	TRBJ2-7	CASSVGFYEQYF	TGTGCCAGCAGCGTAGGATTCTACGAGCAGTACTTC
TRBD1	TRBV28	-	TRBJ2-1	CAATSEGTVYNEQFF	TGTGCCGCCACGTCCGAAGGGACAGTCTACAATGAGCAGTTCTTC
-	TRBV2	-	TRBJ2-1	CASSEGSGKQFF	TGTGCCAGCAGTGAAGGAAGCGGAAAGCAGTTCTTC
-	TRBV19	-	TRBJ1-2	CASSDGMQKYGYTF	TGTGCCAGTAGTGACGGAATGCAGAAATATGGCTACACCTTC
-	TRBV13	-	TRBJ1-2	CASSLGQGENYGYTF	TGTGCCAGCAGCTTAGGACAGGGCGAAAACTATGGCTACACCTTC
-	TRBV6-2/TRBV6-3	few	TRBJ1-2	CASSYRTNYGYTF	TGTGCCAGCAGTTACCGAACTAACTATGGCTACACCTTC
TRBD2	TRBV7-2	-	TRBJ2-3	CASSLSPVRAGGTNTQYF	TGTGCCAGCAGCTTAAGCCCGGTTCGAGCGGGAGGTACGAATACGCAGTATTTT
TRBD2	TRBV6-5	-	TRBJ2-3	CASRSGLAGTDTQYF	TGTGCCAGCAGGTCGGGACTAGCAGGGACAGATACGCAGTATTTT
-	TRBV14	-	TRBJ1-2	CASSHEAIYTF	TGTGCCAGCAGCCATGAAGCGATCTACACCTTC
-	TRBV14	once	TRBJ1-2	CASSQVSEGYTF	TGTGCCAGCAGCCAAGTATCCGAAGGCTACACCTTC
-	TRBV5-5	once	TRBJ1-1	CASNQGLMNTEAFF	TGTGCCAGCAACCAGGGGTTAATGAACACTGAAGCTTTCTTT
-	TRBV5-4	few	TRBJ1-1	CASSREQLDWDTEAFF	TGTGCCAGCAGCAGGGAACAGTTGGATTGGGACACTGAAGCTTTCTTT
-	TRBV2	-	TRBJ1-3	CASGREEITIYF	TGTGCCAGCGGCAGGGAGGAAATCACCATATATTTT
-	TRBV5-4	-	TRBJ2-2	CASSLDLMNGELFF	TGTGCCAGCAGCCTTGACCTAATGAACGGGGAGCTGTTTTTT
-	TRBV19	-	TRBJ1-1	CASGQRDTEAFF	TGTGCCAGCGGACAGAGGGACACTGAAGCTTTCTTT
-	TRBV20-1	-	TRBJ1-4	CSASPWDEKLFF	TGCAGTGCGAGTCCTTGGGATGAAAAACTGTTTTTT
-	TRBV5-8	-	TRBJ1-3	CASSFFTVNTIYF	TGTGCCAGCAGCTTTTTTACAGTAAACACCATATATTTT
-	TRBV4-2	once	TRBJ1-1	CASSPYEGEVRTEAFF	TGTGCCAGCAGCCCATACGAAGGGGAGGTGCGAACTGAAGCTTTCTTT
-	TRBV15	once	TRBJ1-5	CATSRDRGSQPQHF	TGTGCCACCAGCAGAGATCGGGGAAGTCAGCCCCAGCATTTT
-	TRBV12-5	-	TRBJ2-1	CASGLEQGFGYNEQFF	TGTGCTAGTGGTTTGGAGCAGGGTTTCGGGTACAATGAGCAGTTCTTC
TRBD2	TRBV11-2	once	TRBJ2-1	CASRGSGAGGFGGQFF	TGTGCCAGCAGAGGATCGGGAGCGGGAGGTTTCGGGGGGCAGTTCTTC
-	TRBV11-2	-	TRBJ2-1	CASSRGRETHNEQFF	TGTGCCAGCAGCAGGGGCAGGGAGACTCACAATGAGCAGTTCTTC
-	TRBV5-1	-	TRBJ2-5	CASSTEAGTQYF	TGCGCCAGCTCGACCGAAGCGGGGACCCAGTACTTC
-	TRBV28	-	TRBJ1-6	CASSEGRENSPLHF	TGTGCCAGCAGTGAGGGACGGGAAAATTCACCCCTCCACTTT
TRBD1	TRBV30	-	TRBJ1-5	CAWSGGQGGQPQHF	TGTGCCTGGAGTGGGGGACAGGGGGGTCAGCCCCAGCATTTT
TRBD1	TRBV5-1	-	TRBJ2-3	CASSSLETGPTDTQYF	TGCGCCAGCAGCTCCTTAGAGACAGGGCCCACAGATACGCAGTATTTT
TRBD1	TRBV28	once	TRBJ2-7	CASRRQGAHEQYF	TGTGCCAGCAGGCGACAGGGGGCCCACGAGCAGTACTTC
-	TRBV7-9	-	TRBJ1-5	CASSLGGGNNQPQHF	TGTGCCAGCAGCTTAGGTGGGGGAAACAATCAGCCCCAGCATTTT
TRBD1	TRBV10-3	-	TRBJ1-1	CAIGGANRGREVMNTEAFF	TGTGCCATCGGGGGAGCAAACAGGGGGCGCGAAGTTATGAACACTGAAGCTTTCTTT
-	TRBV2	-	TRBJ1-1	CASSDFWRNTEAFF	TGTGCCAGCAGTGATTTTTGGAGGAACACTGAAGCTTTCTTT
-	TRBV3-1/TRBV3-2	-	TRBJ1-3	CASSPSGGTIYF	TGTGCCAGCAGCCCATCCGGTGGCACCATATATTTT
-	TRBV2	-	TRBJ2-5	CASSGLPGQQETQYF	TGTGCCAGCAGTGGGCTTCCGGGACAACAAGAGACCCAGTACTTC
TRBD1	TRBV5-1	-	TRBJ2-7	CASSRALQGSHEQYF	TGCGCCAGCAGCCGAGCGTTACAGGGGTCCCACGAGCAGTACTTC
-	TRBV7-2	-	TRBJ2-2	CASSFGLNTGELFF	TGTGCCAGCAGCTTTGGGCTGAACACCGGGGAGCTGTTTTTT
TRBD1	TRBV5-1	-	TRBJ1-2	CASSSGQGNNYGYTF	TGCGCCAGCAGCTCAGGACAGGGGAATAACTATGGCTACACCTTC
-	TRBV5-4	few	TRBJ2-1	CASSSVLRSYNEQFF	TGTGCCAGCAGCAGTGTATTGCGCTCCTACAATGAGCAGTTCTTC
TRBD1	TRBV6-5	-	TRBJ1-2	CASEQPGQGVGYTF	TGTGCCAGCGAACAACCGGGACAGGGAGTTGGCTACACCTTC
-	TRBV5-1	-	TRBJ2-2	CASVQNGANTGELFF	TGCGCCAGCGTTCAGAATGGAGCGAACACCGGGGAGCTGTTTTTT
-	TRBV21-1	-	TRBJ1-1	CASKVNTEAFF	TGTGCCAGCAAGGTTAACACTGAAGCTTTCTTT
TRBD1	TRBV28	-	TRBJ2-2	CASGQVPGQGAGELFF	TGTGCCAGCGGGCAAGTGCCGGGACAGGGGGCCGGGGAGCTGTTTTTT
-	TRBV24-1	-	TRBJ2-2	CATSEGGSVSNTGELFF	TGTGCCACCAGTGAAGGGGGGTCGGTATCGAACACCGGGGAGCTGTTTTTT
-	TRBV19	-	TRBJ1-3	CASSPRQGNTIYF	TGTGCCAGTAGCCCCCGACAGGGAAACACCATATATTTT
TRBD2	TRBV27	few	TRBJ2-1	CASSLSKASGSFRRNEQFF	TGTGCCAGCAGTTTATCGAAGGCTAGCGGGAGTTTTAGACGCAATGAGCAGTTCTTC
-	TRBV6-5	once	TRBJ2-1	CASSYSGLPQDEQFF	TGTGCCAGCAGTTACTCGGGACTCCCTCAGGATGAGCAGTTCTTC
-	TRBV19	-	TRBJ1-3	CASSISSGNTIYF	TGTGCCAGTAGTATCAGCTCTGGAAACACCATATATTTT